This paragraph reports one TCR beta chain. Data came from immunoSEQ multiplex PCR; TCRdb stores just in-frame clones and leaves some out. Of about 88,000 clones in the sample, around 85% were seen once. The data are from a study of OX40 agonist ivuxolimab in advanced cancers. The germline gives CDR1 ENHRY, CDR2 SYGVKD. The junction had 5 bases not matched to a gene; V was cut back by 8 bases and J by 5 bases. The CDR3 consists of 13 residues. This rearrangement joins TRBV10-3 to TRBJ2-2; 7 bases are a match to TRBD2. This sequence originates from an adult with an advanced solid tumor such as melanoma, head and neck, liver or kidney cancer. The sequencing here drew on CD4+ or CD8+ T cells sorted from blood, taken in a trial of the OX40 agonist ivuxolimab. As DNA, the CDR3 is TGTGCCATCTGGGAGGGGCCTACCGGGGAGCTGTTTTTT. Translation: CAIWEGPTGELFF.